These 29 T cell receptor beta chains were sequenced from one sample in a study of blood T cell repertoires in COVID-19. Repertoires were generated with immunoSEQ multiplex PCR, while TCRdb's copy carries only in-frame clones and drops some. The sample has about 230,000 clones; around 86% are singletons. Sequencing was performed on PBMCs or T cells enriched from blood (not recorded which). The source of these receptors is a man between 18 and 29 years old who had recovered from COVID-19.

The chain joins TRBV19 to TRBJ2-7, with 7 bases matching TRBD2. After removal of 9 bases from V and 3 bases from J, the junction contained 8 bases not matched to a gene. The V gene's germline CDR1 is LNHDA and CDR2 SQIVND (reference sequence). This CDR3 spans 13 amino acids. The chain's CDR3 is CASRGEGFYEQYF. As DNA, the CDR3 is TGTGCCAGCCGGGGGGAGGGATTCTACGAGCAGTACTTC.

The chain combines TRBV3-1 (or the pseudogene TRBV3-2) with TRBJ2-1, with TRBD2 matching 8 bases. Germline-derived CDR1 and CDR2 are LGHDT and YNNKEL (reference sequence). CDR3 length: 17 amino acids. V gave up 4 bases and J gave up 0 bases; unmatched junction bases: 8. The CDR3 bases are TGTGCCAGCAGCCCCTTCCCGGGGGGGAGCTCCTACAATGAGCAGTTCTTC. It encodes CASSPFPGGSSYNEQFF.

V gene TRBV7-8 combines with J gene TRBJ1-5; 8 nucleotides agree with TRBD1. Trimming took 5 bases from V and 0 from J; bases not matched to a gene: 9. In germline, CDR1 is SGHVS, CDR2 FQNEAQ. This CDR3 has 17 residues. The DNA of the CDR3 is TGTGCCAGCAGCCCTAGACAGGGGTCATATAGCAATCAGCCCCAGCATTTT. It specifies CASSPRQGSYSNQPQHF.

The chain joins TRBV15 to TRBJ1-5, with D hard to call. This CDR3 has 17 residues. Germline V lookup: CDR1 LNHNV, CDR2 YYDKDF (reference sequence). The germline V and J ends were trimmed by 2 bases and 7 bases, with 21 bases remaining between them. CDR3 in DNA: TGTGCCACCAGCAGAAAATCCGGGTCCTTCGGCGGGCAGCCCCAGCATTTT. Encoded protein: CATSRKSGSFGGQPQHF.

The chain employs TRBV6-2 or TRBV6-3 and TRBJ1-1; TRBD1 is a possible D gene (5 bases). Germline assignment: CDR1 MNHEY and CDR2 SVGEGT. Deletions cut 1 base from V and 7 bases from J, with 13 bases between. The CDR3 contains 14 residues. The CDR3 DNA follows: TGTGCCAGCAGTTACTGGGGGGGAGGGAGTGAAGCTTTCTTT. It specifies CASSYWGGGSEAFF.

Here the CDR3 reads CASSQVTSRVSDTQYF. CDR3 nucleotides: TGCGCCAGCAGCCAAGTAACTAGCAGGGTATCAGATACGCAGTATTTT. The rearrangement joins TRBV4-1 to TRBJ2-3, with D maybe TRBD2 (6 bases). The length of the CDR3 is 16 residues. V lost 1 base and J lost 4, with 15 bases in between. Germline-derived CDR1 and CDR2 are MGHRA and YSYEKL.

The CDR3: CASSQLRTSGTYEQYF. The CDR3 coding sequence is TGTGCCAGCAGCCAGCTCAGGACTAGCGGAACATACGAGCAGTACTTC. The gene calls are TRBV5-4 and TRBJ2-7; 10 nucleotides match TRBD2. Germline-derived CDR1 and CDR2 are SGHNT and YYREEE (reference sequence). With 4 bases clipped from V and 4 bases from J, the junction kept 11 bases outside the gene matches. CDR3 length equals 16 residues. Full variable domain (missing parts from reference TRBV5-4 and TRBJ2-7): ETGVTQSPTHLIKTRGQQVTLRCSSQSGHNTVSWYQQALGQGPQFIFQYYREEENGRGNFPPRFSGLQFPNYSSELNVNALELDDSALYLCASSQLRTSGTYEQYFGPGTRLTVT.

The chain combines TRBV10-3 with TRBJ2-5; D possibly corresponds to TRBD2 (6 bases). V was pared by 5 bases and J by 2 bases, with 9 bases between. The CDR3 has 13 amino acids. CDR1 and CDR2 from the germline V gene are ENHRY and SYGVKD. The CDR3 DNA reads TGTGCCATCAGTAATGGGGGGCAAGAGACCCAGTACTTC. Its translation is CAISNGGQETQYF.

The chain links TRBV12-3 or TRBV12-4 to TRBJ2-1; D is perhaps TRBD1 (5 bases). CDR3 length equals 12 residues. The V and J ends lost 6 bases and 13 bases respectively, with 16 bases between them. The CDR3 loop reads CASSPQQVGQFF. Here the CDR3 DNA reads TGTGCCAGCAGCCCTCAACAGGTGGGTCAGTTCTTC.

This sequence joins TRBV7-8 and TRBJ1-5, with TRBD1 matching 7 bases. The germline CDR1 and CDR2 sequences are SGHVS and FQNEAQ. This CDR3 has 15 amino acids. V lost 3 bases to trimming and J lost 6 bases; unmatched junction nucleotides: 8. CDR3 nucleotide sequence: TGTGCCAGCAGCTTCGACAGGGTAGTGCTTCAGCCCCAGCATTTT. This encodes CASSFDRVVLQPQHF.

The genes are TRBV10-1 and TRBJ2-3; D is perhaps TRBD2 (5 bases). The CDR3 is made up of 17 amino acids. The germline V and J ends were trimmed by 4 bases and 5 bases, with 22 bases remaining between them. The germline V gene has CDR1 WNHNN and CDR2 SYGVQD (reference sequence). The CDR3 sequence is CASSGFWLAPPGDTQYF. The DNA of the CDR3 is TGCGCCAGCAGTGGGTTTTGGCTAGCCCCGCCAGGAGATACGCAGTATTTT.

J is TRBJ1-2 and V is TRBV28; TRBD1 matches 7 bases. The CDR3 runs 13 residues. CDR1 is MDHEN and CDR2 is SYDVKM in the germline V gene. V shed 6 bases, J shed 2 bases, and the junction held 3 bases outside the gene matches. CDR3 in DNA: TGTGCCAGCAGCAGGGGACAGAACTATGGCTACACCTTC. Amino acid sequence: CASSRGQNYGYTF.

The chain recombines TRBV7-2 with TRBJ2-7; possible D gene TRBD1, 6 bases. The ends were cut back, 3 bases at V and 0 bases at J, with 18 bases in the middle. Germline lookup yields CDR1 SGHTA and CDR2 FQGNSA. This CDR3 comprises 17 residues. CDR3 sequence: CASSFQSGPGASYEQYF. CDR3 sequence (DNA): TGTGCCAGCAGCTTTCAAAGCGGTCCAGGGGCCTCCTACGAGCAGTACTTC. The entire variable domain, with the rest obtained from reference TRBV7-2 and TRBJ2-7, is as follows: GAGVSQSPSNKVTEKGKDVELRCDPISGHTALYWYRQSLGQGLEFLIYFQGNSAPDKSGLPSDRFSAERTGGSVSTLTIQRTQQEDSAVYLCASSFQSGPGASYEQYFGPGTRLTVT.

The rearrangement uses TRBV28 and TRBJ1-5; no reliable D call. Trimming shortened V by 5 bases and J by 0 bases, and 14 bases separated the two germline ends. There are 16 residues in the CDR3. Germline V lookup: CDR1 MDHEN, CDR2 SYDVKM. This CDR3 reads CASSPVGGVSNQPQHF. The CDR3, as DNA: TGTGCCAGCAGTCCCGTGGGCGGGGTTAGCAATCAGCCCCAGCATTTT.

The chain couples TRBV25-1 to TRBJ2-5, with D maybe TRBD2 (7 bases). CDR1 and CDR2 from the germline V gene are MGHDK and SYGVNS. V shed 6 bases and J shed 5 bases, with 13 bases lying between them. The CDR3 is made up of 13 amino acids. CDR3 sequence reads: CASSGGPWETQYF. Here the CDR3 DNA reads TGTGCCAGCAGCGGGGGGCCGTGGGAGACCCAGTACTTC. Full variable domain (remainder filled in from reference TRBV25-1 and TRBJ2-5): EADIYQTPRYLVIGTGKKITLECSQTMGHDKMYWYQQDPGMELHLIHYSYGVNSTEKGDLSSESTVSRIRTEHFPLTLESARPSHTSQYLCASSGGPWETQYFGPGTRLLVL.

The chain couples TRBV25-1 to TRBJ1-1, with 8 bases fitting TRBD1. The CDR3 has 15 amino acids. Trimming removed 4 bases from V and 5 bases from J; junction bases left unmatched: 9. Germline-derived CDR1 and CDR2 are MGHDK and SYGVNS. The CDR3: CASSGGTGLGTEAFF. DNA for the CDR3: TGTGCCAGCAGTGGAGGGACAGGACTCGGGACTGAAGCTTTCTTT.

CDR3 protein: CASRTYPAGNQPQHF. The CDR3 DNA sequence: TGTGCCAGTAGAACCTATCCGGCAGGGAATCAGCCCCAGCATTTT. The chain employs TRBV19 and TRBJ1-5, with D possibly TRBD1 on 5 matching bases. Trimming took off 6 bases at V and 4 bases at J, with 16 bases between the two ends. The CDR3 consists of 15 residues. Per the germline V gene, CDR1 is LNHDA and CDR2 is SQIVND (reference sequence). The variable domain in full, completed from reference TRBV19 and TRBJ1-5, reads DGGITQSPKYLFRKEGQNVTLSCEQNLNHDAMYWYRQDPGQGLRLIYYSQIVNDFQKGDIAEGYSVSREKKESFPLTVTSAQKNPTAFYLCASRTYPAGNQPQHFGDGTRLSIL.

The chain combines TRBV30 with TRBJ1-5; D unresolved. Between the trimmed V and J ends, which lost 1 base and 2 bases, there was a span of 9 bases. Germline V CDR1 and CDR2: GTSNPN, SVGIG (reference sequence). The CDR3 is made up of 14 amino acids. This CDR3 is CAWSGLDGNQPQHF. The CDR3 region has the DNA TGTGCCTGGAGTGGCTTAGATGGCAATCAGCCCCAGCATTTT.

The CDR3 DNA reads as TGTGCCAGCAGCTCCTTGTCGGAGGGACTAGCGGGAAAAGAGACCCAGTACTTC. This codes for CASSSLSEGLAGKETQYF. The V call is TRBV5-4, the J call TRBJ2-5; the match to TRBD2 covers 13 bases. This CDR3 comprises 18 residues. Germline V lookup: CDR1 SGHNT, CDR2 YYREEE (reference sequence). V was clipped by 3 bases and J by 3 bases; unmatched bases: 11.

The V and J genes are TRBV7-2 and TRBJ2-1; D is perhaps TRBD2 (5 bases). Trimming pared 0 bases from V and 0 bases from J, leaving 15 bases between. Germline CDR1 reads SGHTA; CDR2 reads FQGNSA. The length of the CDR3 is 18 residues. CDR3 region: CASSLARTHGDSYNEQFF. The CDR3 nucleotides read TGTGCCAGCAGCTTAGCCAGGACTCATGGGGACTCCTACAATGAGCAGTTCTTC.

The chain employs TRBV7-3 and TRBJ1-1; D remains unclear. This CDR3 region has 13 residues. The germline CDR1 and CDR2 sequences are SGHTA and FQGTGA. V was pared by 2 bases and J by 1 base, with 5 bases between. CDR3 sequence: CASSLGRNTEAFF. In DNA form, the CDR3 reads TGTGCCAGCAGCTTAGGGCGGAACACTGAAGCTTTCTTT.

The chain employs TRBV7-3 and TRBJ2-1; 9 nucleotides line up with TRBD1. The CDR3 totals 15 residues. Germline CDR1 reads SGHTA; CDR2 reads FQGTGA. Trimming removed 4 bases from V and 0 bases from J; junction bases left unmatched: 1. CDR3 residues: CASSSGQGSYNEQFF. CDR3 sequence (DNA): TGTGCCAGCAGCTCGGGACAGGGCTCCTACAATGAGCAGTTCTTC.

The V and J genes are TRBV3-1 (or the pseudogene TRBV3-2) and TRBJ1-6; D is ambiguous. CDR1 is LGHDT and CDR2 is YNNKEL in the germline V gene (reference sequence). The CDR3 is 15 amino acids. V shed 6 bases and J shed 7 bases, with 16 bases lying between them. The CDR3 nucleotides read TGTGCCAGCAGGGCCCAAGACATCCCCAATTCACCCCTCCACTTT. It is translated as CASRAQDIPNSPLHF.

This clone was seen a few times. The chain is built from TRBV11-3 and TRBJ2-5; D might be TRBD1 (5 bases). V was cut by 0 bases and J by 5 bases, with 16 bases left in between. Germline V gene data show CDR1 as SGHNT and CDR2 as YENEEA. CDR3 length equals 16 residues. CDR3 in DNA: TGTGCCAGCAGCTTAGATCGATCGGCTAGGGGTGAGACCCAGTACTTC. It encodes CASSLDRSARGETQYF.

On this clone: This sample also contains other DNA sequences that code for the same CDR3. This rearrangement joins TRBV18 to TRBJ1-1; D possibly corresponds to TRBD1 (5 bases). Trimming took off 3 bases at V and 0 bases at J, with 8 bases between the two ends. CDR3 length: 14 residues. From germline, CDR1 is KGHSH and CDR2 LQKENI. The CDR3 region is CASSPGQMNTEAFF. The CDR3 nucleotides are TGTGCCAGCTCACCGGGGCAAATGAACACTGAAGCTTTCTTT.

The chain joins TRBV7-9 to TRBJ1-1; D possibly corresponds to TRBD1 (6 bases). With 8 bases removed from V and 3 bases from J, the gap between germline ends came to 19 bases. This CDR3 region has 15 residues. CDR1 is SEHNR, CDR2 FQNEAQ, per germline (reference sequence). The CDR3 sequence is CASGRGRGADTEAFF. The CDR3 DNA reads as TGTGCCAGCGGACGAGGGAGGGGGGCAGACACTGAAGCTTTCTTT.

The chain joins TRBV5-4 to TRBJ2-7; 8 positions agree with TRBD1. This CDR3 is 15 amino acids long. Germline trimming cut 1 base from V and 3 bases from J; bases unmatched to any gene: 6. Germline CDR1 reads SGHNT; CDR2 reads YYREEE (reference sequence). The CDR3 nucleotides read TGTGCCAGCAGCTTGTACAGGGGGAATAACTACGAGCAGTACTTC. Translated, it gives CASSLYRGNNYEQYF.

This clone was observed once. The gene calls are TRBV18 and TRBJ2-5; maybe TRBD1 (6 bases). The CDR3 contains 13 residues. Germline V gives CDR1 KGHSH, CDR2 LQKENI. V lost 3 bases and J lost 3, with 8 bases in between. The CDR3 here is CASSPRGEETQYF. As DNA, the CDR3 is TGTGCCAGCTCACCCAGGGGTGAAGAGACCCAGTACTTC.

The J gene is TRBJ2-3, the V gene TRBV7-2, with D maybe TRBD1 (5 bases). In germline, CDR1 is SGHTA, CDR2 FQGNSA. The CDR3 is made up of 16 amino acids. V shed 5 bases and J shed 0 bases, with 15 bases lying between them. The CDR3: CASSRQGGVSTDTQYF. The DNA for the CDR3 is TGTGCCAGCAGCCGTCAGGGCGGTGTTAGCACAGATACGCAGTATTTT.